The 21 T cell receptor beta chains below come from one sample, sequenced in a study of PD-1 blockade in classical Hodgkin lymphoma (dated by TCRdb to about 2020). Sample time point, as interpreted from the label and publication: cycle 4 day 1 (C4D1), after about 6 weeks of nivolumab. All trial patients had relapsed after autologous stem cell transplantation, with cohorts A, B and C differing in prior brentuximab vedotin exposure. To prepare the library, the immunoSEQ multiplex PCR assay was applied. Here the immuneACCESS table is served through TCRdb, limited to in-frame sequences with V and J called. Missing clones are a known gap in these copies; in checked studies unresolved V genes cover under half, and the rest lacks a known reason. This sample holds 20,000 to 25,000 clones; 60% to 80% were observed only once. The top ten hold less than 20% of the sample. The sample consisted of peripheral blood mononuclear cells (PBMCs), taken before the fourth cycle of nivolumab. These TCRs come from a human donor with classical Hodgkin lymphoma.

The chain uses TRBV18 and TRBJ2-2, with D possibly being TRBD2 (5 bases). Germline CDR1 and CDR2: KGHSH and LQKENI. CDR3 length: 15 amino acids. The V end lost 5 bases, the J end lost 0 bases, and 10 bases lay between the germline ends. The CDR3 DNA reads TGTGCCAGCTCAGAGCGGCTGGCGAACACCGGGGAGCTGTTTTTT. It translates to CASSERLANTGELFF. The full variable domain, completed using reference TRBV18 and TRBJ2-2, is NAGVMQNPRHLVRRRGQEARLRCSPMKGHSHVYWYRQLPEEGLKFMVYLQKENIIDESGMPKERFSAEFPKEGPSILRIQQVVRGDSAAYFCASSERLANTGELFFGEGSRLTVL.

This clone was found a few times. This chain joins TRBV14 and TRBJ2-7; the D is unclear. CDR3 length: 12 amino acids. V was clipped by 2 bases and J by 3 bases, with 5 bases between them. The V gene's germline CDR1 is SGHDN and CDR2 FVKESK. The CDR3 nucleotides are TGTGCCAGCAGCCAAAGTTTCTACGAGCAGTACTTC. Translation: CASSQSFYEQYF.

The rearrangement uses TRBV28 and TRBJ1-1; D unresolved. The CDR3 length is 16 residues. CDR1 MDHEN and CDR2 SYDVKM come from the germline V gene. Trimming removed 5 bases from V and 5 bases from J, with 21 bases in between. CDR3 region: CASSPIRNVVGTEAFF. CDR3 sequence (DNA): TGTGCCAGCAGTCCTATCCGAAACGTGGTAGGAACTGAAGCTTTCTTT.

This clone has just a few counts. The chain recombines TRBV10-3 with TRBJ1-1; 8 nucleotides agree with TRBD1. V lost 6 bases to trimming and J lost 3 bases; unmatched junction nucleotides: 3. This CDR3 has 13 residues. Germline values: CDR1 ENHRY, CDR2 SYGVKD. CDR3 in amino acids: CAISLQGDTEAFF. The CDR3 DNA reads as TGTGCCATCAGCTTACAGGGGGACACTGAAGCTTTCTTT.

This chain joins TRBV18 and TRBJ1-1, with a possible D match to TRBD1 (5 bases). V was shortened by 4 bases and J by 0 bases, with 6 bases between the two germline ends. The CDR3 has 13 residues. Germline CDR1 KGHSH, CDR2 LQKENI. This chain's CDR3 is CASSQQVNTEAFF. CDR3 nucleotide sequence: TGTGCCAGCTCACAACAGGTGAACACTGAAGCTTTCTTT. The full variable domain, its missing parts supplied by reference TRBV18 and TRBJ1-1, is NAGVMQNPRHLVRRRGQEARLRCSPMKGHSHVYWYRQLPEEGLKFMVYLQKENIIDESGMPKERFSAEFPKEGPSILRIQQVVRGDSAAYFCASSQQVNTEAFFGQGTRLTVV.

The chain uses TRBV19 and TRBJ1-5, with 7 bases matching TRBD1. CDR1 LNHDA and CDR2 SQIVND come from the germline V gene (reference sequence). Trimming at V came to 5 bases and at J to 6 bases, leaving 7 bases not matched to a gene. The CDR3 runs 14 residues. The CDR3 region has the DNA TGTGCCAGTAGTCCCAGGGGGGAACCTCAGCCCCAGCATTTT. Translating it yields CASSPRGEPQPQHF.

The chain carries TRBV28 and TRBJ1-5; D is uncertain. V gave up 4 bases and J gave up 7 bases, with 17 bases separating them. The length of the CDR3 is 15 residues. Germline CDR1 and CDR2: MDHEN and SYDVKM. In DNA form, the CDR3 reads TGTGCCAGCAGTTCCAATTTGGAGGCTTTACAGCCCCAGCATTTT. Protein sequence: CASSSNLEALQPQHF. The full variable domain, rest sourced from reference TRBV28 and TRBJ1-5, is DVKVTQSSRYLVKRTGEKVFLECVQDMDHENMFWYRQDPGLGLRLIYFSYDVKMKEKGDIPEGYSVSREKKERFSLILESASTNQTSMYLCASSSNLEALQPQHFGDGTRLSIL.

The chain carries TRBV10-2 and TRBJ1-1; D is unresolved. The V and J ends lost 4 bases and 3 bases respectively, with 12 bases between them. Germline V gene data show CDR1 as WSHSY and CDR2 as SAAADI. This CDR3 is built from 14 residues. The CDR3 DNA is TGCGCCAGCAGTGCGTCCCTCCAGTACACTGAAGCTTTCTTT. Amino acids: CASSASLQYTEAFF.

The J gene is TRBJ2-5, the V gene TRBV11-2; D unresolved. Near its end, the DNA agrees better with TRBJ2-7, so the J call may be wrong. The CDR3 totals 15 residues. Germline CDR1 reads SGHAT; CDR2 reads FQNNGV. CDR3 bases: TGTGCCAGCAGCCTACCCGGCGGCGCGAACAACGAGCAGTACTTC. Amino acids: CASSLPGGANNEQYF.

The chain's CDR3 is CATSRDTGPYEQYF. CDR3 DNA: TGTGCCACCAGCAGAGACACTGGACCGTACGAGCAGTACTTC. The chain uses TRBV15 and TRBJ2-7; D uncertain. Trimming pared 0 bases from V and 4 bases from J, leaving 10 bases between. CDR3 length equals 14 residues. Per the germline V gene, CDR1 is LNHNV and CDR2 is YYDKDF (reference sequence). The variable domain in full, with the rest retrieved from reference TRBV15 and TRBJ2-7, is DAMVIQNPRYQVTQFGKPVTLSCSQTLNHNVMYWYQQKSSQAPKLLFHYYDKDFNNEADTPDNFQSRRPNTSFCFLDIRSPGLGDTAMYLCATSRDTGPYEQYFGPGTRLTVT.

This clone was counted once. V usage is TRBV5-1 and J usage is TRBJ1-2; no definite D call. The germline V gene encodes CDR1 SGHRS and CDR2 YFSETQ. V lost 1 base, J lost 0 bases, and 7 bases lay in between. There are 14 residues in the CDR3. As DNA, the CDR3 is TGCGCCAGCAGCTTGCTGGGAGCTAACTATGGCTACACCTTC. This gives the protein CASSLLGANYGYTF.

J is TRBJ2-7 and V is TRBV29-1; 8 positions agree with TRBD1. The CDR3 totals 14 residues. CDR1 is SQVTM and CDR2 is ANQGSEA in the germline V gene. Unmatched junction bases numbered 8, after V lost 7 bases and J lost 0 bases. The chain's CDR3 is CSGQRDRFSYEQYF. The CDR3 DNA is TGCAGCGGGCAACGGGACAGGTTCTCCTACGAGCAGTACTTC.

The chain joins TRBV4-3 to TRBJ2-7; D is uncertain. Germline CDR1 reads LGHNA; CDR2 reads YSLEER. CDR3 length: 15 residues. Trimming stripped 0 bases from V and 2 bases from J, with 11 bases between. The CDR3 loop is CASSQDLTPAYEQYF. The CDR3 region has the DNA TGCGCCAGCAGCCAAGATTTGACACCCGCCTACGAGCAGTACTTC.

As DNA, the CDR3 is TGTGCCAGCAGCGTAGGTCAGGGGGCGGCGGGACAGCCCCAGCATTTT. Protein sequence: CASSVGQGAAGQPQHF. The genes are TRBV9 and TRBJ1-5; 8 bases are a match to TRBD1. V lost 0 bases and J lost 7; bases outside the gene matches: 9. Germline lookup yields CDR1 SGDLS and CDR2 YYNGEE. There are 16 residues in the CDR3.

The chain is built from TRBV28 and TRBJ1-6; D remains unclear. V gave up 3 bases and J gave up 3 bases, with 9 bases separating them. Germline V gene sequence: CDR1 MDHEN, CDR2 SYDVKM. There are 15 residues in the CDR3. The CDR3 spells CASSFSRYYNSPLHF. The CDR3 region has the DNA TGTGCCAGCAGTTTTTCACGGTACTATAATTCACCCCTCCACTTT.

The J gene is TRBJ2-7, the V gene TRBV15, with a weak D call TRBD1 (6 bases). Trimming pared 3 bases from V and 3 bases from J, leaving 9 bases between. Germline CDR1 and CDR2: LNHNV and YYDKDF (reference sequence). The CDR3 has 13 residues. The CDR3 sequence: CATSRDRFYEQYF. The CDR3 region has the DNA TGTGCCACCAGCAGGGACAGATTCTACGAGCAGTACTTC.

This rearrangement joins TRBV5-4 to TRBJ2-5; D may correspond to TRBD1 or TRBD2 (6 bases each). This CDR3 contains 17 residues. Looked up from germline, CDR1 is SGHNT and CDR2 is YYREEE (reference sequence). Deletions cut 3 bases from V and 1 base from J, with 19 bases between. The CDR3 spells CASSSLGGGPFQETQYF. The CDR3 DNA sequence: TGTGCCAGCAGCTCCTTGGGTGGGGGGCCATTCCAAGAGACCCAGTACTTC.

This clone was found once. This chain links TRBV28 with TRBJ2-2; 9 nucleotides agree with TRBD2. CDR1 and CDR2 (germline): MDHEN, SYDVKM. The CDR3 spans 14 residues. The CDR3 sequence: CATSAGGLSGELFF. Written as DNA, the CDR3 is TGTGCTACCTCAGCGGGAGGTTTGTCCGGGGAGCTGTTTTTT.

CDR3 sequence: CASSEGAGGYTF. DNA of the CDR3: TGTGCCAGCAGTGAAGGCGCGGGGGGCTACACCTTC. This chain connects TRBV2 to TRBJ1-2, with D unclear. Trimming stripped 1 base from V and 8 bases from J, with 8 bases between. Germline V gene lookup returns CDR1 SNHLY and CDR2 FYNNEI. CDR3 length equals 12 residues.

CDR3 protein: CASSLVVNSNQPQHF. In DNA form, the CDR3 reads TGTGCCAGCAGCTTAGTGGTGAATAGCAATCAGCCCCAGCATTTT. The chain is built from TRBV7-2 and TRBJ1-5; D not resolved. CDR3 length: 15 residues. V was clipped by 1 base and J by 0 bases, with 7 bases between them. CDR1 and CDR2 from the germline V gene are SGHTA and FQGNSA.

This clone is classed as medium-sized (0.01 to 0.1%). The rearrangement joins TRBV6-5 to TRBJ1-3; possible D gene TRBD1, 5 bases. The V end was cut by 11 bases, the J end by 5 bases, with 16 bases between. CDR1 and CDR2 from the germline V gene are MNHEY and SVGAGI. The CDR3 runs 13 residues. Written as DNA, the CDR3 is TGTGCCTCGATCCCTCGGGGCCGAAACACCATATATTTT. This gives the protein CASIPRGRNTIYF.